This entry lists 21 T cell receptor beta chains sequenced from one sample in a study of radiotherapy plus CTLA-4 blockade in lung cancer. Sequencing was performed with immunoSEQ multiplex PCR; in TCRdb, only in-frame clones are kept and a portion is missing. Of about 87,000 clones listed, around 84% are singletons. Sequenced here: peripheral blood, sampled from a patient treated with radiotherapy plus ipilimumab. The source is a human donor with non-small cell lung cancer that progressed on radiotherapy plus ipilimumab.

The genes are TRBV7-9 and TRBJ2-5; maybe TRBD1 (5 bases). V was trimmed by 0 bases and J by 2 bases, leaving 10 bases between them. This CDR3 has 15 residues. Germline assignment: CDR1 SEHNR and CDR2 FQNEAQ (reference sequence). In DNA form, the CDR3 reads TGTGCCAGCAGCTTAGCGGAGACAGAGCAAGAGACCCAGTACTTC. Encoded protein: CASSLAETEQETQYF.

The chain employs TRBV4-2 and TRBJ1-2, with D maybe TRBD1 (5 bases). Germline CDR1 and CDR2: LGHNA and YNFKEQ. The CDR3 covers 14 residues. The ends were cut back, 1 base at V and 2 bases at J, with 8 bases in the middle. DNA of the CDR3: TGTGCCAGCAGCCAAGCCCGACAGAACTATGGCTACACCTTC. Translated, it gives CASSQARQNYGYTF.

In its sample, this clone was seen a few times. The V gene is TRBV19, the J gene TRBJ2-7; tentative D call: TRBD1 (6 bases). The germline gives CDR1 LNHDA, CDR2 SQIVND (reference sequence). The V end lost 5 bases, the J end lost 6 bases, and 14 bases lay between the germline ends. This CDR3 contains 13 residues. The CDR3 DNA reads TGTGCCAGTAGTCCACGGGACACCCCCGAGCAGTACTTC. Translated: CASSPRDTPEQYF.

The chain couples TRBV6-5 to TRBJ2-6; D remains ambiguous. The CDR3 is 16 amino acids. V was clipped by 0 bases and J by 1 base, with 7 bases between them. Germline V lookup: CDR1 MNHEY, CDR2 SVGAGI. The CDR3 loop is CASSYSRGSGANVLTF. DNA of the CDR3: TGTGCCAGCAGTTACTCGCGAGGATCTGGGGCCAACGTCCTGACTTTC.

The gene calls are TRBV7-8 and TRBJ1-5, with a weak D call TRBD1 (5 bases). Per germline, CDR1 SGHVS and CDR2 FQNEAQ. The CDR3 has 14 residues. V was trimmed by 1 base and J by 3 bases, leaving 7 bases between them. CDR3 region: CASSLVRDNQPQHF. The CDR3 DNA follows: TGTGCCAGCAGCTTAGTCAGGGACAATCAGCCCCAGCATTTT.

This clone was seen a few times. The rearrangement uses TRBV5-1 and TRBJ1-1, with TRBD1 identical over 8 bases. The CDR3 loop spans 13 amino acids. V was pared by 3 bases and J by 4 bases, with 2 bases of the junction left unmatched. The V gene's germline CDR1 is SGHRS and CDR2 YFSETQ. As DNA, the CDR3 is TGCGCCAGCAGCTACAGGGGGGGCACTGAAGCTTTCTTT. Protein: CASSYRGGTEAFF.

The CDR3 nucleotides read TGTGCCAGCAGCTTATTAGGCGGGCTGGGGCGGACTGAAGCTTTCTTT. Translating it yields CASSLLGGLGRTEAFF. The J gene is TRBJ1-1, the V gene TRBV7-2; the D gene is possibly TRBD1 (5 bases). Germline V gives CDR1 SGHTA, CDR2 FQGNSA. V was cut by 2 bases and J by 5 bases, with 18 bases left in between. The CDR3 consists of 16 residues.

The chain couples TRBV5-4 to TRBJ2-7; D remains unclear. The CDR3 totals 12 residues. The germline V gene encodes CDR1 SGHNT and CDR2 YYREEE (reference sequence). Trimming removed 5 bases from V and 4 bases from J, with 10 bases in between. CDR3 loop: CASSLDKYEQYF. Here the CDR3 DNA reads TGTGCCAGCAGTCTCGACAAATACGAGCAGTACTTC.

The CDR3 protein is CASSLSGRGAYNEQFF. In DNA form, the CDR3 reads TGTGCCAGCAGCTTGTCCGGGCGGGGGGCCTACAATGAGCAGTTCTTC. The chain recombines TRBV5-4 with TRBJ2-1, with 8 nucleotides matching TRBD2. Germline V lookup: CDR1 SGHNT, CDR2 YYREEE (reference sequence). The length of the CDR3 is 16 residues. Trimming took 1 base from V and 2 from J; bases not matched to a gene: 5.

The chain carries TRBV10-1 and TRBJ1-5; TRBD1 matches at 7 bases. From germline, CDR1 is WNHNN and CDR2 SYGVQD (reference sequence). Trimming took 4 bases from V and 3 from J; bases not matched to a gene: 15. The CDR3 has 18 residues. The chain's CDR3 is CASSGGMGKQGYNQPQHF. For the CDR3, the DNA is TGCGCCAGCAGTGGCGGGATGGGAAAACAGGGGTACAATCAGCCCCAGCATTTT.

The chain has TRBV30 and TRBJ2-3; D remains ambiguous. V gave up 0 bases and J gave up 0 bases, with 13 bases separating them. This CDR3 comprises 16 residues. Germline V gene data show CDR1 as GTSNPN and CDR2 as SVGIG (reference sequence). The CDR3 loop reads CAWSVLVRPSTDTQYF. The CDR3 DNA reads TGTGCCTGGAGTGTACTTGTTCGCCCTAGCACAGATACGCAGTATTTT. Variable domain in full (rest from reference TRBV30 and TRBJ2-3): SQTIHQWPATLVQPVGSPLSLECTVEGTSNPNLYWYRQAAGRGLQLLFYSVGIGQISSEVPQNLSASRPQDRQFILSSKKLLLSDSGFYLCAWSVLVRPSTDTQYFGPGTRLTVL.

Note on this clone: Within the sample, other DNA sequences also encode this same CDR3. The V and J genes are TRBV7-9 and TRBJ1-1; unclear D gene. The CDR3 contains 13 residues. V lost 5 bases and J 2 bases, leaving 9 bases between the germline ends. The germline V gene has CDR1 SEHNR and CDR2 FQNEAQ (reference sequence). The CDR3 nucleotides are TGTGCCAGCAGCCTCACACCTAACACTGAAGCTTTCTTT. This sequence encodes CASSLTPNTEAFF.

This sequence joins TRBV29-1 and TRBJ1-1; possible D gene TRBD1, 6 bases. Germline lookup yields CDR1 SQVTM and CDR2 ANQGSEA. The germline V and J ends were trimmed by 7 bases and 6 bases, with 18 bases remaining between them. This CDR3 is 13 amino acids long. Written as DNA, the CDR3 is TGCAGCGCCGACGGGGGCGGTACGCCTGAAGCTTTCTTT. Its translation is CSADGGGTPEAFF.

The chain combines TRBV5-1 with TRBJ2-7, with TRBD2 matching 9 bases. The germline V gene has CDR1 SGHRS and CDR2 YFSETQ. V shed 3 bases, J shed 2 bases, and the junction held 12 bases outside the gene matches. The CDR3 is made up of 17 amino acids. The chain's CDR3 is CASSSLVQRGAPYEQYF. Here the CDR3 DNA reads TGCGCCAGCAGCTCCTTGGTGCAGCGGGGGGCTCCCTACGAGCAGTACTTC.

The chain employs TRBV7-2 and TRBJ1-2; D gene uncertain. Germline lookup yields CDR1 SGHTA and CDR2 FQGNSA. Trimming took 6 bases from V and 2 from J, leaving 10 bases between them. The CDR3 totals 13 residues. In DNA form, the CDR3 reads TGTGCCAGCAGGTTGAGCGGGAACTATGGCTACACCTTC. It translates to CASRLSGNYGYTF. Full variable domain (rest looked up from reference TRBV7-2 and TRBJ1-2): GAGVSQSPSNKVTEKGKDVELRCDPISGHTALYWYRQSLGQGLEFLIYFQGNSAPDKSGLPSDRFSAERTGGSVSTLTIQRTQQEDSAVYLCASRLSGNYGYTFGSGTRLTVV.

This clone showed up just once. This chain's CDR3 is CASSPGAEYNEQFF. The CDR3 nucleotides read TGTGCCAGCTCACCGGGAGCAGAATACAATGAGCAGTTCTTC. The chain recombines TRBV18 with TRBJ2-1; D is possibly TRBD2 (5 bases). Germline loops: CDR1 KGHSH, CDR2 LQKENI. The CDR3 sequence is 14 residues long. Trimming pared 3 bases from V and 4 bases from J, leaving 10 bases between.

This chain connects TRBV7-9 to TRBJ2-7; TRBD1 aligns across 9 bases. Trimming removed 3 bases from V and 5 bases from J; junction bases left unmatched: 8. The CDR3 runs 15 residues. The germline V gene encodes CDR1 SEHNR and CDR2 FQNEAQ (reference sequence). This CDR3 is CASSFAGTGRDEQYF. CDR3 DNA: TGTGCCAGCAGCTTCGCCGGGACAGGGCGGGACGAGCAGTACTTC.

V and J are TRBV5-4 and TRBJ1-4, with TRBD1 matching over 11 bases. Germline V gene sequence: CDR1 SGHNT, CDR2 YYREEE (reference sequence). After removal of 4 bases from V and 7 bases from J, the junction contained 18 bases not matched to a gene. The CDR3 loop spans 19 amino acids. The DNA for the CDR3 is TGTGCCAGCAGCCCCATGCTAGGGACAGGGGGGAGCGATACTGAAAAACTGTTTTTT. Its translation is CASSPMLGTGGSDTEKLFF.

This rearrangement joins TRBV6-5 to TRBJ2-7; D is possibly TRBD1 (5 bases). Germline V CDR1 and CDR2: MNHEY, SVGAGI. Between the trimmed V and J ends, which lost 2 bases and 4 bases, there was a span of 18 bases. The CDR3 length is 16 residues. DNA for the CDR3: TGTGCCAGCAGTTACGACCCGCCAGGGATAGGGTACGAGCAGTACTTC. As protein: CASSYDPPGIGYEQYF.

V and J are TRBV6-6 and TRBJ1-3; 7 bases agree with TRBD1. CDR3 size: 15 residues. After removal of 0 bases from V and 4 bases from J, the junction contained 3 bases not matched to a gene. Germline-derived CDR1 and CDR2 are MNHNY and SVGAGI (reference sequence). Written as DNA, the CDR3 is TGTGCCAGCAGTTACTCAGGGGGCGTAGGAAACACCATATATTTT. Protein: CASSYSGGVGNTIYF.

This chain links TRBV25-1 with TRBJ2-2, with D perhaps matching TRBD2 (5 bases). The CDR3 runs to 14 residues. Trimming removed 6 bases from V and 4 bases from J, with 12 bases in between. Germline CDR1 MGHDK, CDR2 SYGVNS. CDR3 sequence: CASSGEPITGELFF. The CDR3 DNA reads as TGTGCCAGCAGCGGGGAGCCGATCACCGGGGAGCTGTTTTTT.